These 2 T cell receptor beta chains were all obtained from the same sample, sequenced in a study of beta chain features in type 1 diabetes. Isolated RNA was reverse transcribed in full, so expressed TCRB transcripts were sequenced. Measured with immunoSEQ multiplex PCR; TCRdb has only the in-frame clones, and not every one. The data contain roughly 250,000 clones, around 65% of them singletons. Source material: naive CD4+ T cells from blood. These receptor sequences come from a man aged 30 to 39 in good health.

This clone was seen a few times. The sample contains more than one DNA sequence encoding this CDR3. The chain links TRBV28 to TRBJ2-1; D not certain. Looked up from germline, CDR1 is MDHEN and CDR2 is SYDVKM. Between the trimmed V and J ends, which lost 3 bases and 0 bases, there was a span of 6 bases. The CDR3 totals 14 residues. The CDR3 DNA reads TGTGCCAGCAGTTTGACGGGCTCCTACAATGAGCAGTTCTTC. It yields the protein CASSLTGSYNEQFF.

This clone was found a few times. This chain connects TRBV7-2 to TRBJ2-7; 7 bases line up with TRBD1. The CDR3 sequence is 11 residues long. Germline V gives CDR1 SGHTA, CDR2 FQGNSA. V was clipped by 6 bases and J by 6 bases; unmatched bases: 2. CDR3 DNA sequence: TGTGCCAGCAGGACAGGGATCGAGCAGTACTTC. Encoded protein: CASRTGIEQYF.